In its sample, the clone carrying this T cell receptor (beta chain) was seen once. No antigen is known for it. This entry belongs to a study of T cell responses to AZD1222 COVID-19 vaccine. Broader study findings: Close to half of all spike-specific TCRs reportedly target regions of the variants that are unmutated. None of the repertoires were sampled until the peak T cell response had passed. Spike regions recognized by vaccine-associated CD4 TCRs spanned the protein, led by 160-218 and 743-854.

The assay was immunoSEQ multiplex PCR, and TCRdb's table has in-frame clones only and misses some. The repertoire has roughly 150,000 clones, approximately 88% of them found once; the top ten carry roughly 3.9%. Germline-derived CDR1 and CDR2 are MNHNS and SASEGT. Trimming removed 2 bases at V and 1 base at J, with 5 bases between. This CDR3 region has 13 residues. The chain recombines TRBV6-1 with TRBJ1-1; no definite D call. The sample was peripheral blood, taken on day 0 of AZD1222 vaccination. The receptor comes from an adult in good health. The CDR3 coding sequence is TGTGCCAGCAGTGAATGGGAGAACACTGAAGCTTTCTTT. Translation gives CASSEWENTEAFF.